These T cell receptor beta chains were read from a single sample in a study of pediatric ulcerative colitis. Profiled with immunoSEQ multiplex PCR; TCRdb holds only in-frame clones, not every one. This table has 55,000 to 75,000 clones, approximately 87% appearing once. Sequencing was done on a sample of blood. The receptors originated from a boy aged 5-17 years with severe ulcerative colitis. CDR3s include the opening cysteine and the closing phenylalanine or tryptophan. The D gene is left open where the match is weak.

cdr3_length d_call j_call v_call cdr3_nt cdr3_aa
16 TRBD2 TRBJ2-1 TRBV5-1 TGCGCCAGCAGCTTGAAAGATCTAGCGGGAAGGTATGAGCAGTTCTTC CASSLKDLAGRYEQFF
13 - TRBJ2-7 TRBV19 TGTGCCAGTAGCGGAGGTGTGTCCTACGAGCAGTACTTC CASSGGVSYEQYF
16 TRBD2 TRBJ2-7 TRBV6-5 TGTGCCAGCAGTTACTCACTGGCGGGAGCCCTTATCGAGCAGTACTTC CASSYSLAGALIEQYF
13 TRBD2 TRBJ2-7 TRBV4-1 TGCGCCAGCAGCCAAGATGGGGGGGACGAGCAGTACTTC CASSQDGGDEQYF
16 TRBD1 TRBJ1-1 TRBV7-9 TGTGCCAGCAGCTTAGCCCCATGGGACAGAGGGACTGAAGCTTTCTTT CASSLAPWDRGTEAFF
18 TRBD1 TRBJ2-3 TRBV11-3 TGTGCCAGCAGCTCCTTTGAGGGGGCTTACAGGGAGACAGATACGCAGTATTTT CASSSFEGAYRETDTQYF
13 - TRBJ2-3 TRBV15 TGTGCCACCAGCAGAGACAGATTAGATACGCAGTATTTT CATSRDRLDTQYF
15 TRBD2 TRBJ2-5 TRBV6-1 TGTGCCAGCAGTGAACTAGCGGGAGTGAGGGAGACCCAGTACTTC CASSELAGVRETQYF
14 TRBD1 TRBJ1-6 TRBV27 TGTGCCAGCAGTGACGACAGGGCCAATTCACCCCTCCACTTT CASSDDRANSPLHF
17 - TRBJ2-3 TRBV7-9 TGTGCCAGCAGCCGCCCGGACAGTTCTAGCGGAACAGATACGCAGTATTTT CASSRPDSSSGTDTQYF
14 TRBD2 TRBJ2-1 TRBV28 TGTGCCAGCACTAGCGGAACCTCCTACAATGAGCAGTTCTTC CASTSGTSYNEQFF